Listed below are T cell receptor beta chains from one sample, sequenced in a study of human T cells and chemical hapten exposure. TCRdb used MiXCR to reprocess the RACE reads, holding one entry per CDR3 protein. The sample yields tens of thousands of distinct CDR3 sequences, approximately 9.3% seen once. The sample was whole blood, taken in connection with sensitization to the hapten diphenylcyclopropenone (DPC). Receptor source: a woman in her thirties or forties with alopecia areata. Some clones in this sample may be carry-over from other donors' samples. Each CDR3 is given with its conserved first and last residue. D genes are given only for firm matches. For some rows the clone size is stated as once, few or many, or as a class when expanded; others skip it.

J gene	V gene	D gene	clone size	CDR3 protein	CDR3 DNA
TRBJ2-5	TRBV6-2/TRBV6-3	NA	many	CASSPRGVQETQYF	TGTGCCAGCAGTCCCAGAGGCGTTCAAGAGACCCAGTACTTC
TRBJ1-2	TRBV7-8	TRBD1	NA	CASSDRGNYGYTF	TGTGCCAGCAGCGACAGGGGCAACTATGGCTACACCTTC
TRBJ2-5	TRBV20-1	TRBD2	many	CSARGPAGQETQYF	TGCAGTGCTAGAGGGCCAGCGGGGCAAGAGACCCAGTACTTC
TRBJ2-7	TRBV10-3	TRBD1	NA	CAISVQGVKSEQYF	TGTGCCATCAGTGTACAGGGGGTCAAAAGCGAGCAGTACTTC
TRBJ1-1	TRBV20-1	NA	NA	CSASPGTDTEAFF	TGCAGTGCTAGCCCCGGGACTGACACTGAAGCTTTCTTT
TRBJ2-3	TRBV19	NA	many	CASSNPGVDTQYF	TGTGCCAGTAGTAACCCGGGGGTAGATACGCAGTATTTT
TRBJ2-3	TRBV5-4	TRBD2	few	CASSLIGGAGTDTQYF	TGTGCCAGCAGCTTGATCGGGGGGGCCGGGACAGATACGCAGTATTTT
TRBJ2-3	TRBV6-1	TRBD2	many	CASSGYSGGTDTQYF	TGTGCCAGCAGTGGCTACAGCGGGGGGACAGATACGCAGTATTTT
TRBJ2-5	TRBV5-1	NA	few	CASSLDRPEETQYF	TGCGCCAGCAGCCTTGACAGGCCTGAAGAGACCCAGTACTTC
TRBJ1-1	TRBV4-1	TRBD1	many	CASSLRFMIGTANTEAFF	TGCGCCAGCAGCCTGCGGTTCATGATTGGGACAGCGAACACTGAAGCTTTCTTT
TRBJ2-1	TRBV7-9	NA	many	CASSGPQGEQFF	TGTGCCAGCAGTGGACCCCAAGGGGAGCAGTTCTTC
TRBJ1-1	TRBV10-3	NA	many	CAIGSKGPEAFF	TGTGCCATCGGTTCGAAGGGTCCTGAAGCTTTCTTT
TRBJ2-3	TRBV6-5	NA	NA	CASSYRTEGTDTQYF	TGTGCCAGCAGTTACCGGACAGAGGGCACAGATACGCAGTATTTT
TRBJ2-5	TRBV5-1	TRBD2	many	CASRRTRQETQYF	TGCGCCAGCAGACGGACTAGACAAGAGACCCAGTACTTC
TRBJ2-1	TRBV20-1	TRBD2	few	CSARDPGGGPYNEQFF	TGCAGTGCTAGAGATCCCGGCGGGGGGCCATACAATGAGCAGTTCTTC
TRBJ1-3	TRBV5-1	NA	NA	CASSFGSSSGNTIYF	TGCGCCAGCAGCTTCGGCTCCAGCTCTGGAAACACCATATATTTT
TRBJ1-2	TRBV5-1	TRBD1	many	CASSLGRTGDYGYTF	TGCGCCAGCAGCTTGGGTCGGACAGGGGATTATGGCTACACCTTC
TRBJ2-1	TRBV29-1	NA	few	CSVRGQSNEQFF	TGCAGCGTTCGAGGACAGTCCAATGAGCAGTTCTTC
TRBJ2-3	TRBV5-4	NA	few	CASSLSWTRNTQYF	TGTGCCAGCAGCTTGTCGTGGACCCGCAATACGCAGTATTTT
TRBJ2-3	TRBV7-6	NA	many	CASSPDAPRTDTQYF	TGTGCCAGCAGTCCGGACGCCCCCCGTACAGATACGCAGTATTTT
TRBJ1-1	TRBV20-1	NA	many	CSAITGLRTEAFF	TGCAGTGCTATTACAGGGCTTAGGACTGAAGCTTTCTTT
TRBJ1-5	TRBV7-2	NA	many	CASSLGPRRGDQPQHF	TGTGCCAGCAGCTTAGGCCCTCGAAGGGGAGATCAGCCCCAGCATTTT
TRBJ1-6	TRBV6-6	NA	NA	CASSPGLSSYNSPLHF	TGTGCCAGCAGTCCCGGCCTGAGCTCCTATAATTCACCCCTCCACTTT
TRBJ2-5	TRBV12-3/TRBV12-4	TRBD1	NA	CASSFSSRGSETQYF	TGTGCCAGCAGTTTCAGTAGCAGGGGGAGTGAGACCCAGTACTTC
TRBJ1-6	TRBV7-2	NA	many	CASSLRGGQGNSPLHF	TGTGCCAGCAGCTTAAGAGGTGGTCAGGGGAATTCACCCCTCCACTTT
TRBJ1-1	TRBV7-9	NA	NA	CASSQGDAEAFF	TGTGCCAGCAGCCAGGGTGATGCTGAAGCTTTCTTT
TRBJ2-1	TRBV5-4	TRBD2	many	CASSLAGVLHEQFF	TGTGCCAGCAGCTTAGCGGGGGTCCTCCATGAGCAGTTCTTC
TRBJ2-3	TRBV12-3/TRBV12-4	TRBD2	many	CASSLRSGDTDTQYF	TGTGCCAGCAGTTTAAGGAGCGGGGACACAGATACGCAGTATTTT
TRBJ2-5	TRBV20-1	NA	many	CSADDPGETQYF	TGCAGTGCTGATGACCCGGGAGAGACCCAGTACTTC
TRBJ1-2	TRBV4-3	TRBD1	many	CASSLDRDNYGYTF	TGCGCCAGCAGTTTAGACAGGGATAACTATGGCTACACCTTC
TRBJ1-5	TRBV4-1	NA	few	CASSQERGLGQPQHF	TGCGCCAGCAGCCAAGAGCGGGGGCTCGGGCAGCCCCAGCATTTT
TRBJ1-6	TRBV6-6	NA	NA	CAIGAGQLNSPLHF	TGTGCCATAGGGGCAGGACAGTTAAATTCACCCCTCCACTTT
TRBJ1-2	TRBV7-9	NA	NA	CASSLGSVYGYTF	TGTGCCAGCAGCTTGGGGTCGGTCTATGGCTACACCTTC
TRBJ1-3	TRBV29-1	NA	many	CSVRVSSSGNTIYF	TGCAGCGTTCGGGTGTCTAGCTCTGGAAACACCATATATTTT
TRBJ1-1	TRBV11-1	NA	many	CASTKHLGTEAFF	TGTGCCAGCACCAAACACCTAGGGACTGAAGCTTTCTTT
TRBJ1-4	TRBV19	NA	many	CASTKRTATNEKLFF	TGTGCCAGTACTAAGAGGACAGCAACTAATGAAAAACTGTTTTTT
TRBJ2-3	TRBV20-1	TRBD1	NA	CSARGQGVTDTQYF	TGCAGTGCCCGCGGACAGGGGGTCACAGATACGCAGTATTTT
TRBJ1-6	TRBV28	NA	many	CASRQGSSNNSPLHF	TGTGCCAGCAGGCAGGGCTCATCCAATAATTCACCCCTCCACTTT
TRBJ1-1	TRBV12-3/TRBV12-4	TRBD1	few	CASSLQGGTGKIF	TGTGCCAGCAGTCTCCAGGGGGGGACAGGTAAAATTTTT
TRBJ2-7	TRBV28	NA	NA	CVSSVIGLGDEQYF	TGTGTCAGCAGTGTCATCGGACTGGGTGACGAGCAGTACTTC
TRBJ2-7	TRBV11-2	TRBD1	NA	CASSLGTGGSSSYEQYF	TGTGCCAGCAGCTTAGGGACAGGGGGCTCGTCCTCCTACGAGCAGTACTTC
TRBJ2-5	TRBV20-1	TRBD1	many	CSAKLTGGRETQYF	TGCAGTGCCAAGCTGACAGGGGGCAGAGAGACCCAGTACTTC
TRBJ2-1	TRBV30	TRBD1	many	CAWSRQGYEQFF	TGTGCCTGGAGCCGACAGGGGTATGAGCAGTTCTTC
TRBJ1-2	TRBV4-1	TRBD1	many	CASSQEGDRGLYGYTF	TGCGCCAGCAGCCAAGAGGGGGACAGAGGACTCTATGGCTACACCTTC
TRBJ2-7	TRBV6-1	NA	many	CASSGNGQEQYF	TGTGCCAGCAGTGGGAACGGACAGGAGCAGTACTTC
TRBJ2-7	TRBV18	NA	few	CASSPAVLTSGVYEQYF	TGTGCCAGCTCACCGGCAGTATTGACGTCAGGGGTGTACGAGCAGTACTTC
TRBJ1-1	TRBV28	NA	NA	CASSTDSTEAFF	TGTGCCAGCAGTACGGACAGTACTGAAGCTTTCTTT
TRBJ1-5	TRBV2	NA	many	CASSEEGTYNQPQHF	TGTGCCAGCAGTGAAGAGGGGACCTACAATCAGCCCCAGCATTTT
TRBJ1-1	TRBV12-3/TRBV12-4	TRBD1	NA	CASSFTGAAFF	TGTGCCAGCAGTTTTACAGGGGCGGCTTTCTTT
TRBJ2-6	TRBV24-1	TRBD1	NA	CATSLTGGISGANVLTF	TGTGCCACCAGCTTAACAGGGGGCATCTCTGGGGCCAACGTCCTGACTTTC
TRBJ1-2	TRBV28	NA	few	CASSPPFAGDYGYTF	TGTGCCAGCAGTCCTCCCTTCGCAGGAGACTATGGCTACACCTTC
TRBJ2-4	TRBV20-1	NA	NA	CSASSARQVDKNIQYF	TGCAGTGCTAGCTCCGCTAGACAGGTGGACAAAAACATTCAGTACTTC
TRBJ1-4	TRBV27	NA	few	CASSLAGSGEKLFF	TGTGCCAGCAGTTTAGCCGGGTCCGGGGAAAAACTGTTTTTT
TRBJ2-6	TRBV10-3	TRBD1	many	CAISLTGTSSGANVLTF	TGTGCCATCAGCCTGACAGGGACGAGCTCTGGGGCCAACGTCCTGACTTTC
TRBJ2-7	TRBV20-1	TRBD2	few	CSAHRGLAGAPYEQYF	TGCAGTGCCCACCGGGGACTAGCGGGAGCCCCCTACGAGCAGTACTTC